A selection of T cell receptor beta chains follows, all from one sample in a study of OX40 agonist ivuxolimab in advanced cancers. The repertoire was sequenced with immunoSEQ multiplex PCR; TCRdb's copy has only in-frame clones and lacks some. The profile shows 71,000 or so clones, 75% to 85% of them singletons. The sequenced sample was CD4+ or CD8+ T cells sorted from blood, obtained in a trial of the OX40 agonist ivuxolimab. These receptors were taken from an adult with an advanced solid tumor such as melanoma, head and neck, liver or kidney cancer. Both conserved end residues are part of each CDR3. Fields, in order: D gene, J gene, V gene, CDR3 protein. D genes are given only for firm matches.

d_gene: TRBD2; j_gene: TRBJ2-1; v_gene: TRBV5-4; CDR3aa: CASSPRLAGGLDEQFF
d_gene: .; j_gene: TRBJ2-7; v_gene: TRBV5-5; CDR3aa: CASSPDNSYEQYF
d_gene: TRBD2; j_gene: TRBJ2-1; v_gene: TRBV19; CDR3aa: CASTLQAGLATNNEQFF
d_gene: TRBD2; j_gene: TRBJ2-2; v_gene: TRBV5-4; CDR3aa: CASSLDRGVETGELFF
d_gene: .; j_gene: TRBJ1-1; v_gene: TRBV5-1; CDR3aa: CASSSGGSQGRF
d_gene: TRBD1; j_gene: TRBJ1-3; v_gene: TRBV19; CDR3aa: CASKRGRNTIYF
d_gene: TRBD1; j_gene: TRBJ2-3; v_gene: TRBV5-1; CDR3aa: CASSRETGGTDTQYF
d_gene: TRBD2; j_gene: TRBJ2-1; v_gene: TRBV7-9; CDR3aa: CASSPPTSGGALHEQFF
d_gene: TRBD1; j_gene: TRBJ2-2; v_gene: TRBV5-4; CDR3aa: CASSLGGQGDTGELFF
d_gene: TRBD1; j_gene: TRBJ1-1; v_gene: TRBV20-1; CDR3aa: CSAQRTGEVFF
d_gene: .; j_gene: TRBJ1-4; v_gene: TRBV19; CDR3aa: CASTSSPRRGRLREKLFF
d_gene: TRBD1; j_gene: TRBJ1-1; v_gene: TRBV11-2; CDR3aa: CASSPTTPGQYTEAFF
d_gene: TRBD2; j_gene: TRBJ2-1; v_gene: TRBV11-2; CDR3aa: CASSPSSGGRNEQFF
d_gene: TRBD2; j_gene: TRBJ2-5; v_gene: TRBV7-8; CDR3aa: CASSLAMREEEQYF
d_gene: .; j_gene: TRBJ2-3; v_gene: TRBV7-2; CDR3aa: CASSLQASSTDTQYF
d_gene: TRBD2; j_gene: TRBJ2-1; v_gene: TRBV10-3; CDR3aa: CAISDPRERGGPDEQFF
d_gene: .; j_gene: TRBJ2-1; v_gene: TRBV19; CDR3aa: CASSADHYNEQFF
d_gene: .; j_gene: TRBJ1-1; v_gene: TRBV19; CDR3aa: CAATGPNTEAFF
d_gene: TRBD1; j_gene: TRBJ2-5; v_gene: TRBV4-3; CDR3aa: CASSQGGRGLQETQYF
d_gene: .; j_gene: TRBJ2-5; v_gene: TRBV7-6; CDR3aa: CASSSLSSSQETQYF
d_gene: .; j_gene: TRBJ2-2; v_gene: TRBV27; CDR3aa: CASSLNGGYTGELFF
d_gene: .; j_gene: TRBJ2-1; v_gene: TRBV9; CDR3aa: CASSPRSGLFNEQFF
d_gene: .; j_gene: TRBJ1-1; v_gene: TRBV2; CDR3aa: CASSESGAYTEAFF